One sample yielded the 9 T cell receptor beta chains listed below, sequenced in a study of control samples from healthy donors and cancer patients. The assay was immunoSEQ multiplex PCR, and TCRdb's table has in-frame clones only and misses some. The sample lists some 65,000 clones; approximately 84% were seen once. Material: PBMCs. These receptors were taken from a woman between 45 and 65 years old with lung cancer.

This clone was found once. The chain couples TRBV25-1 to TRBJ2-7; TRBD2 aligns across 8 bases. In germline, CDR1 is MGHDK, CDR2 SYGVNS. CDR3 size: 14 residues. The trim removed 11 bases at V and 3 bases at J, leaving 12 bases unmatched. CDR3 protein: CAARAGGKYYEQYF. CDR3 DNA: TGTGCCGCTAGGGCGGGGGGCAAGTACTACGAGCAGTACTTC.

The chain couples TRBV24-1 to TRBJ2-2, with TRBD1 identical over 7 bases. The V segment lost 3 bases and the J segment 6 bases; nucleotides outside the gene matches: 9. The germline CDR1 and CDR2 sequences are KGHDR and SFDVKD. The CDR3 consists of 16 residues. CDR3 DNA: TGTGCCACCAGTGATACCGGGACAGAGGGGTCCGGGGAGCTGTTTTTT. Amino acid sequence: CATSDTGTEGSGELFF.

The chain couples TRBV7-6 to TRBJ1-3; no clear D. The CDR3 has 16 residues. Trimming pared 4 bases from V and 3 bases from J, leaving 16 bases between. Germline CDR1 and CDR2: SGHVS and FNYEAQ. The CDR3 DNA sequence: TGTGCCAGCAGCTGGGGAGTGGGAGCAGGTGGAAACACCATATATTTT. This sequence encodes CASSWGVGAGGNTIYF.

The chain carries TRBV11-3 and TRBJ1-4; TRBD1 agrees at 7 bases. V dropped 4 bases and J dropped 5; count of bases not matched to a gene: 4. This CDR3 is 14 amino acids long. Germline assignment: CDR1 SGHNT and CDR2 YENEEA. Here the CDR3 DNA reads TGTGCCAGCAGCTCCGGACAGGAGAATGAAAAACTGTTTTTT. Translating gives CASSSGQENEKLFF.

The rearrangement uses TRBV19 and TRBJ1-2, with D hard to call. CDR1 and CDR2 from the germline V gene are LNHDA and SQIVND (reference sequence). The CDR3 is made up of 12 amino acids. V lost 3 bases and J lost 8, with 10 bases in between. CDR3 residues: CASSMDVGGYTF. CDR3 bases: TGTGCCAGTAGTATGGATGTGGGGGGCTACACCTTC.

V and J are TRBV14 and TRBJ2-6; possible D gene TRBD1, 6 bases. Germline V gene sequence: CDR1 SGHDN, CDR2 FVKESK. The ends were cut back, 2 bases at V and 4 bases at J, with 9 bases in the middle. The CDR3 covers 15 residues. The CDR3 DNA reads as TGTGCCAGCAGCCAAAGGGGGTCCGGGGCCAACGTCCTGACTTTC. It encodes CASSQRGSGANVLTF.

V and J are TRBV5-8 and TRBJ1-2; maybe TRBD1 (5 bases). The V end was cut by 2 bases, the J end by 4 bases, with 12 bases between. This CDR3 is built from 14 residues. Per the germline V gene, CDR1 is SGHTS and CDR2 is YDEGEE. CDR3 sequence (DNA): TGTGCCAGCAGCTTTTACGTGGGGCCCTATGGCTACACCTTC. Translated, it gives CASSFYVGPYGYTF.

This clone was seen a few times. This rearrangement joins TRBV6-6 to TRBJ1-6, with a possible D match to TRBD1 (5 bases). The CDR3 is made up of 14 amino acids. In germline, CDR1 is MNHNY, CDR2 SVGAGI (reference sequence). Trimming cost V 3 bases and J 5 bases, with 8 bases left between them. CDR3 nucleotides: TGTGCCAGCAGTTATTTGGGGGATAATTCACCCCTCCACTTT. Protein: CASSYLGDNSPLHF.

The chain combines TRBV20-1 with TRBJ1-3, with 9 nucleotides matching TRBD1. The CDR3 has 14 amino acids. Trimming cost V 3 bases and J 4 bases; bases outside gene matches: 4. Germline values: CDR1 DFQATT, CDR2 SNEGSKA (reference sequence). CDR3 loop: CSASDRGEGNTIYF. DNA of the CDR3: TGCAGTGCTAGTGACAGGGGGGAGGGAAACACCATATATTTT.